The sequence of this TCR beta chain was determined in a study of cytomegalovirus exposure and HLA in healthy donors. Study results and caveats: A prior analysis recorded that most TCR beta V segments were productive about 87% or about 30% of the time. There were reportedly fewer N-insertions in an Asian-associated ancestry cluster than the roughly 670-donor mean, in a later analysis. TCR beta sequences reportedly predicted the HLA-A and HLA-B alleles of most subjects accurately. Despite most TCR sequences being rare, some public TCRs occurred in many donors.

Use of 60 Vbeta and 13 Jbeta primers characterized the PCR. Sequencing used immunoSEQ multiplex PCR; TCRdb keeps in-frame clones, though not all of them. The sample lists about 140,000 clones; approximately 80% were seen once. Comment on this clone: The antigen is undetermined.

V was trimmed by 8 bases and J by 6 bases, leaving 11 bases between them. Germline lookup yields CDR1 MDHEN and CDR2 SYDVKM. The CDR3 loop spans 13 amino acids. Sequenced sample: PBMCs. The chain recombines TRBV28 with TRBJ1-6; D gene unclear. The TCR comes from a woman aged 45 to 65 in good health and CMV-seronegative. The CDR3 region has the DNA TGTGCCAGCCGGTCACGAATTAATTCACCCCTCCACTTT. It specifies CASRSRINSPLHF.